Each of the 26 T cell receptor beta chains below was sequenced from the same sample in a study of Graves' ophthalmopathy and Graves' hyperthyroidism. Beta-chain TCR CDR3 regions were amplified from RNA transcripts. HTBI primers were used in a first-round RT-PCR, which preceded a second-round multiplex PCR. MiXCR was run by TCRdb on the multiplex PCR reads, yielding one entry per CDR3 protein. The repertoire holds 500,000 to 800,000 distinct CDR3 sequences, with about two fifths as singletons. Sequenced material: peripheral blood. The source is an adult man with Graves' ophthalmopathy.

This chain joins TRBV7-3 and TRBJ1-3, with D perhaps TRBD1 (5 bases). V was cut by 6 bases and J by 2 bases, with 14 bases left in between. Per germline, CDR1 SGHTA and CDR2 FQGTGA. The CDR3 runs 15 residues. The CDR3: CASRSQGHTGNTIYF. The CDR3 DNA is TGTGCCAGCAGGTCTCAGGGTCACACTGGAAACACCATATATTTT.

This clonotype has ten or more counts. The CDR3 coding sequence is TGCAGTGCTAGAGAGACTGAAAAACTGTTTTTT. As protein: CSARETEKLFF. The genes are TRBV20-1 and TRBJ1-4; no clear D. Germline-derived CDR1 and CDR2 are DFQATT and SNEGSKA (reference sequence). Deletions cut 0 bases from V and 7 bases from J, with 3 bases between. This CDR3 is 11 amino acids long.

J is TRBJ2-5 and V is TRBV29-1, with TRBD2 matching over 10 bases. There are 14 residues in the CDR3. Per germline, CDR1 SQVTM and CDR2 ANQGSEA. The junction had 4 bases not matched to a gene; V was cut back by 4 bases and J by 2 bases. This CDR3 is CSVGLAGRQETQYF. The DNA for the CDR3 is TGCAGCGTTGGACTAGCGGGCCGACAAGAGACCCAGTACTTC.

This clonotype has a count of ten or more. The rearrangement uses TRBV20-1 and TRBJ2-7; D ambiguous. The CDR3 has 14 residues. Germline CDR1 and CDR2: DFQATT and SNEGSKA (reference sequence). The germline V and J ends were trimmed by 0 bases and 3 bases, with 12 bases remaining between them. The CDR3 is CSARETGHYYEQYF. CDR3 in DNA: TGCAGTGCTAGAGAAACCGGGCACTACTACGAGCAGTACTTC.

In its sample, this clonotype was seen many times. V usage is TRBV10-3 and J usage is TRBJ1-1, with a tentative D call TRBD1 (6 bases). Trimming stripped 11 bases from V and 8 bases from J, with 18 bases between. The CDR3 has 12 amino acids. Germline V CDR1 and CDR2: ENHRY, SYGVKD. The CDR3 DNA follows: TGTGCCCCCCTCGGTGGGGGCCTGGAAGCTTTCTTT. Translating it yields CAPLGGGLEAFF.

This clonotype has more than one count but fewer than ten. This sequence joins TRBV5-4 and TRBJ1-1; no clear D. The CDR3 contains 16 residues. V gave up 3 bases and J gave up 5 bases, with 20 bases separating them. Germline V gene sequence: CDR1 SGHNT, CDR2 YYREEE (reference sequence). DNA for the CDR3: TGTGCCAGCAGCTCTGAAATGGTTCGGGGTGATACTGAAGCTTTCTTT. It translates to CASSSEMVRGDTEAFF.

This clonotype came up many times. This chain connects TRBV7-9 to TRBJ1-2, with a possible D match to TRBD1 (5 bases). Germline V gene sequence: CDR1 SEHNR, CDR2 FQNEAQ (reference sequence). This CDR3 comprises 13 residues. Trimming cost V 5 bases and J 6 bases, with 13 bases left between them. Here the CDR3 reads CASSPGRSDGYTF. The CDR3 DNA follows: TGTGCCAGCAGCCCAGGGAGATCGGATGGCTACACCTTC.

V gene TRBV7-9 combines with J gene TRBJ2-5; D possibly corresponds to TRBD1 (5 bases). Germline CDR1 SEHNR, CDR2 FQNEAQ (reference sequence). Deletions cut 5 bases from V and 5 bases from J, with 18 bases between. The CDR3 contains 15 residues. The CDR3 DNA follows: TGTGCCAGCAGCCAAAACCCAGGGTTGTGGGAGACCCAGTACTTC. It yields the protein CASSQNPGLWETQYF.

This clonotype was seen a few times. Its ends do not fully match the called genes, so a read error is possible. This CDR3 is CASSYLRGGDEKLFF. The CDR3 DNA is TGTGCCAGCAGTTACCTACGGGGAGGGGATGAAAAACTGTTTTTT. V usage is TRBV10-3 and J usage is TRBJ1-4, with a weak D call TRBD1 (5 bases). This CDR3 is built from 15 residues. The germline V gene encodes CDR1 ENHRY and CDR2 SYGVKD.

The genes are TRBV3-1 and TRBJ1-1, with a possible D match to TRBD1 (5 bases). V lost 0 bases, J lost 5 bases, and 13 bases lay in between. Germline lookup yields CDR1 LGHDT and CDR2 YNNKEL (reference sequence). The CDR3 is made up of 15 amino acids. The CDR3 coding sequence is TGTGCCAGCAGCCAAGATGGCGGTGGGGGGACTGAAGCTTTCTTT. Its protein product is CASSQDGGGGTEAFF.

The rearrangement uses TRBV29-1 and TRBJ1-1, with D uncertain. The CDR3 sequence is 13 residues long. Germline loops: CDR1 SQVTM, CDR2 ANQGSEA. V was clipped by 4 bases and J by 6 bases, with 15 bases between them. The CDR3 nucleotides are TGCAGCGTTGCCGGAGCGAGGGTCGCTGAAGCTTTCTTT. As protein: CSVAGARVAEAFF.

V is TRBV9 and J is TRBJ1-2; the D is unclear. In germline, CDR1 is SGDLS, CDR2 YYNGEE. V was shortened by 4 bases and J by 2 bases, with 12 bases between the two germline ends. This CDR3 comprises 14 residues. This CDR3 reads CASSLDPLNYGYTF. The CDR3 DNA is TGTGCCAGCAGCTTAGATCCACTCAACTATGGCTACACCTTC. Together with reference TRBV9 and TRBJ1-2, the CDR3 gives the full variable domain: DSGVTQTPKHLITATGQRVTLRCSPRSGDLSVYWYQQSLDQGLQFLIQYYNGEERAKGNILERFSAQQFPDLHSELNLSSLELGDSALYFCASSLDPLNYGYTFGSGTRLTVV.

This clonotype was picked up a small number of times. This chain links TRBV9 with TRBJ1-6, with a possible D match to TRBD1 (5 bases). V was cut by 4 bases and J by 9 bases, with 14 bases left in between. The germline CDR1 and CDR2 sequences are SGDLS and YYNGEE. The length of the CDR3 is 14 residues. Here the CDR3 DNA reads TGTGCCAGCAGCCGAGAGGACATCGGTTCACCCCTCCACTTT. Translated: CASSREDIGSPLHF.

This clonotype was observed a few times. The gene calls are TRBV19 and TRBJ1-4; weak D call: TRBD1 (5 bases). The CDR3 has 15 amino acids. V dropped 5 bases and J dropped 0 bases, with 10 bases sitting between them. Germline V lookup: CDR1 LNHDA, CDR2 SQIVND (reference sequence). The CDR3 DNA reads TGTGCCAGTAGTTTAAGGGACGCAACTAATGAAAAACTGTTTTTT. Encoded protein: CASSLRDATNEKLFF.

The chain is built from TRBV4-3 and TRBJ1-2; D not resolved. CDR1 is LGHNA and CDR2 is YSLEER in the germline V gene. CDR3 size: 18 residues. V shed 0 bases and J shed 0 bases, with 17 bases lying between them. The CDR3, as DNA: TGCGCCAGCAGCCAAGATCCTTTTGCAGGCCAGCCTAACTATGGCTACACCTTC. This encodes CASSQDPFAGQPNYGYTF.

The rearrangement links TRBV6-5 to TRBJ2-3, with D possibly being TRBD1 or TRBD2 (5 bases each). The germline V and J ends were trimmed by 5 bases and 4 bases, with 7 bases remaining between them. The CDR3 contains 12 residues. CDR1 MNHEY and CDR2 SVGAGI come from the germline V gene. The CDR3 sequence: CASSRDADTQYF. CDR3 nucleotides: TGTGCCAGCAGTCGGGACGCAGATACGCAGTATTTT.

As to this clonotype: Relative to the germline gene, one junction end is altered; a read error may explain this. The chain uses TRBV7-3 and TRBJ2-5; D not resolved. The CDR3 consists of 14 residues. Germline V CDR1 and CDR2: SGHTA, FQGTGA. The DNA for the CDR3 is TGCGCCAGCAGCTTACCCATAGGGCGAGAGACCCAGTACTTC. Protein sequence: CASSLPIGRETQYF.

This clonotype was counted many times. This chain joins TRBV7-9 and TRBJ2-7; D not certain. V shed 1 base and J shed 3 bases, with 7 bases lying between them. The CDR3 has 13 residues. Germline lookup yields CDR1 SEHNR and CDR2 FQNEAQ (reference sequence). The CDR3 DNA is TGTGCCAGCAGCTTAGAAATGGGCTACGAGCAGTACTTC. It specifies CASSLEMGYEQYF.

A word on this clonotype: Being one base from a much bigger clone, this may be a read error. The chain has TRBV7-2 and TRBJ2-7; D gene ambiguous. Germline CDR1 SGHTA, CDR2 FQGNSA. The CDR3 length is 11 residues. The CDR3 protein is CASSLQGELYF. For the CDR3, the DNA is TGTGCCAGCAGCTTACAAGGCGAGCTGTACTTC.

This chain links TRBV29-1 with TRBJ1-1, with 7 bases aligning to TRBD1. Looked up from germline, CDR1 is SQVTM and CDR2 is ANQGSEA. There are 12 residues in the CDR3. The CDR3 spells CRSGTATTEAFF. For the CDR3, the DNA is TGCAGGTCTGGGACAGCCACAACCGAAGCTTTCTTT.

This clonotype showed up many times. The chain employs TRBV7-9 and TRBJ1-5, with 7 bases that match TRBD1. Trimming took 9 bases from V and 9 from J; bases not matched to a gene: 14. This CDR3 spans 14 amino acids. Germline CDR1 and CDR2: SEHNR and FQNEAQ (reference sequence). CDR3 coding DNA: TGTGCCAGTAGTTCCGACAGGGTAGGGGCGCCCCAGCATTTT. It encodes CASSSDRVGAPQHF.

Turning to this clonotype: At one end the junction does not follow the germline gene, possibly because of a read error. The rearrangement links TRBV2 to TRBJ1-5; possibly TRBD1 for D (6 bases). CDR1 and CDR2 (germline): SNHLY, FYNNEI. There are 15 residues in the CDR3. For the CDR3, the DNA is TGTGTCAGCAGTCACAGGGTGTTAAGCAATCGGCCCCAGCATTTT. Its translation is CVSSHRVLSNRPQHF.

This clonotype was seen at least ten times. The chain links TRBV11-2 to TRBJ1-2, with 9 nucleotides matching TRBD1. V dropped 4 bases and J dropped 6; count of bases not matched to a gene: 3. The CDR3 runs to 13 residues. In germline, CDR1 is SGHAT, CDR2 FQNNGV. In nucleotides, the CDR3 is TGTGCCAGCAGCTCGACAGGGGGTAATGGCTACACCTTC. It translates to CASSSTGGNGYTF. Drawing the rest from reference TRBV11-2 and TRBJ1-2, the complete variable domain is EAGVAQSPRYKIIEKRQSVAFWCNPISGHATLYWYQQILGQGPKLLIQFQNNGVVDDSQLPKDRFSAERLKGVDSTLKIQPAKLEDSAVYLCASSSTGGNGYTFGSGTRLTVV.

This clonotype was detected only a few times. The chain carries TRBV15 and TRBJ2-3, with D perhaps matching TRBD2 (5 bases). The CDR3 is 14 residues long. The V gene lost 7 bases and the J gene lost 0 bases, with 11 bases spanning the gap. Germline lookup yields CDR1 LNHNV and CDR2 YYDKDF (reference sequence). CDR3 nucleotides: TGTGCCACCACTAGCCGGTCTAGCACAGATACGCAGTATTTT. Translated: CATTSRSSTDTQYF. Based on the CDR3 plus reference TRBV15 and TRBJ2-3, the full variable domain is DAMVIQNPRYQVTQFGKPVTLSCSQTLNHNVMYWYQQKSSQAPKLLFHYYDKDFNNEADTPDNFQSRRPNTSFCFLDIRSPGLGDTAMYLCATTSRSSTDTQYFGPGTRLTVL.

V and J are TRBV9 and TRBJ2-3; D unresolved. The CDR3 runs 12 residues. In germline, CDR1 is SGDLS, CDR2 YYNGEE. Between the trimmed V and J ends, which lost 3 bases and 4 bases, there was a span of 6 bases. The DNA for the CDR3 is TGTGCCAGCAGCGCACTTTCAGATACGCAGTATTTT. Its translation: CASSALSDTQYF.

The gene calls are TRBV12-3 or TRBV12-4 and TRBJ1-2; D is undetermined. The V end was cut by 6 bases, the J end by 7 bases, with 9 bases between. The CDR3 length is 11 residues. CDR3 sequence reads: CASRDVGGYTF. CDR3 DNA sequence: TGTGCCAGCAGGGATGTGGGTGGCTACACCTTC.